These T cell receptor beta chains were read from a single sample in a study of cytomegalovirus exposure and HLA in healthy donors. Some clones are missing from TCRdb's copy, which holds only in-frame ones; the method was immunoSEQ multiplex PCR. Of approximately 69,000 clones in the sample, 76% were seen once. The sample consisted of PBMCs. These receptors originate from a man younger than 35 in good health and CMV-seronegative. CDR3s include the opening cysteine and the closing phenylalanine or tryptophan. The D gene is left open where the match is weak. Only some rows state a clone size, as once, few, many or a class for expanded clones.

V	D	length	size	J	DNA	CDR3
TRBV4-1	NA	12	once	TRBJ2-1	TGCGCCAGCAGCCAAGTGACAGGTTCTCGGGTCTTC	CASSQVTGSRVF
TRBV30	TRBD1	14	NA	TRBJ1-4	TGTGCCTGGAGGGGACAGGGAAGAGTTGAAAAACTGTTTTTT	CAWRGQGRVEKLFF
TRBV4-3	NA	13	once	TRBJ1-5	TGCGCCAGCAGCCAGAACAATAATCAGCCCCAGCATTTT	CASSQNNNQPQHF
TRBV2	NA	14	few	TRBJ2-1	TGTGCCAGCAGTTTAGGGGGCTCCTACAATGAGCAGTTCTTC	CASSLGGSYNEQFF
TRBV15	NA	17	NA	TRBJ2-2	TGTGCCACCAGCAGAGATCCCGCAGGGCCGAACACCGGGGAGCTGTTTTTT	CATSRDPAGPNTGELFF
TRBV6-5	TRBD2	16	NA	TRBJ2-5	TGTGCCAGCAGTTCCCTAGCGGGGGGGCCCGGAGAGACCCAGTACTTC	CASSSLAGGPGETQYF
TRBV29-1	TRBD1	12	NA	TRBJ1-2	TGCAGCGCAGACAGGGGGAACTATGGCTACACCTTC	CSADRGNYGYTF
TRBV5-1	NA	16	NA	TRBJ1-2	TGCGCCAGCAGCTTGGCCCAGGGGCCGACTAACTATGGCTACACCTTC	CASSLAQGPTNYGYTF
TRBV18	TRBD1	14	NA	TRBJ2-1	TGTGCCAGCTCACCACGGCAGGGGGCCGGTGAGCAGTTCTTC	CASSPRQGAGEQFF
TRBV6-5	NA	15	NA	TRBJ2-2	TGTGCCAGCAGTTATTGGACAGTCGGCACCGGGGAGCTGTTTTTT	CASSYWTVGTGELFF
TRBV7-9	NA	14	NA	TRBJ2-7	TGTGCCAGCAGCTTAGGGGGGAGGTCCTACGAGCAGTACTTC	CASSLGGRSYEQYF
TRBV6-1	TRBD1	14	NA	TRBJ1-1	TGTGCCACCTCTAGGGACAGGGGGCGAACTGAAGCTTTCTTT	CATSRDRGRTEAFF
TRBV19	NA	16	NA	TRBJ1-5	TGTGCCAGTAGTATGCGTCCAGGGCCGGGCAATCAGCCCCAGCATTTT	CASSMRPGPGNQPQHF
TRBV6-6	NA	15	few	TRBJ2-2	TGTGCCAGCAGTTACGTCGCAGCGAACACCGGGGAGCTGTTTTTT	CASSYVAANTGELFF
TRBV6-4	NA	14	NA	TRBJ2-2	TGTGCCAGCAGTCCGACAACGGGAACCGGGGAGCTGTTTTTT	CASSPTTGTGELFF
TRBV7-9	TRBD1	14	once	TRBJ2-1	TGTGCCAGCAGCCTGGGGACAGGCCCCAATGAGCAGTTCTTC	CASSLGTGPNEQFF
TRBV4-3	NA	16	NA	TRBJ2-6	TGCGCCAGCAGCCAAGAACCCGGCTCTGGGGCCAACGTCCTGACTTTC	CASSQEPGSGANVLTF
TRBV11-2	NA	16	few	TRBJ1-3	TGTGCCAGCAGCTTAGGAGCGCGGGGGCATGGAAACACCATATATTTT	CASSLGARGHGNTIYF
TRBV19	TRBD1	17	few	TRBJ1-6	TGTGCCAGTAGTACCCGACAGGGGAACTCCTATAATTCACCCCTCCACTTT	CASSTRQGNSYNSPLHF
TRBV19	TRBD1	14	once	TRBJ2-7	TGTGCCAGTAGACCGACAGGGAGCTCCTACGAGCAGTACTTC	CASRPTGSSYEQYF
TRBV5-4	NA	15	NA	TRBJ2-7	TGTGCCAGCAGCTTTGGGGGGGGCCCTCCCTACGAGCAGTACTTC	CASSFGGGPPYEQYF
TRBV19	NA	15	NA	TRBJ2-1	TGTGCCAGTAGCGTTCAGGGTAGCTCCTACAATGAGCAGTTCTTC	CASSVQGSSYNEQFF
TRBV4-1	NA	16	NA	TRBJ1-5	TGCGCCAGCAGCCAAACCCAGGGGCCCTACAATCAGCCCCAGCATTTT	CASSQTQGPYNQPQHF
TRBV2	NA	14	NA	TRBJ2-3	TGTGCCAGCAGTTACAGGGCGGGGGCAGATACGCAGTATTTT	CASSYRAGADTQYF
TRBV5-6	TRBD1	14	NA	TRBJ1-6	TGTGCCAGCAGCTTAGGGGGCGCGAATTCACCCCTCCACTTT	CASSLGGANSPLHF
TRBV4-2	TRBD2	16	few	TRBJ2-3	TGTGCCAGCAGCCAAGATCGACTAGCGGACACAGATACGCAGTATTTT	CASSQDRLADTDTQYF
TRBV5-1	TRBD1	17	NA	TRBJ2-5	TGCGCCAGCAGCTGGACAGGGAGCCGTCCCTCCCAAGAGACCCAGTACTTC	CASSWTGSRPSQETQYF
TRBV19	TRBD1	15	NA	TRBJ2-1	TGTGCCAGTAGTACCCTGGGACAGGGACACAATGAGCAGTTCTTC	CASSTLGQGHNEQFF
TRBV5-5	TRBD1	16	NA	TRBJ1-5	TGTGCCAGCAGCCCGGGGACAGGGAGAGACTATCAGCCCCAGCATTTT	CASSPGTGRDYQPQHF